Below are 26 T cell receptor beta chains sequenced from a single sample in a study of CD8 T cells in ankylosing spondylitis. Their target antigens are unknown. In TCRdb, the 5' RACE reads were re-called with MiXCR into one record per CDR3 protein. The sample consists of some 840,000 distinct CDR3 sequences, 12% of them appearing once. The study, taken as a whole, reports: What appeared characteristic of ankylosing spondylitis blood was a TCR beta motif of fewer than ten highly homologous variants.

Sequencing was carried out using blood, either unsorted or a sorted T cell fraction (not recorded which). Receptors originate from a male donor with ankylosing spondylitis.

The chain joins TRBV7-8 to TRBJ2-4, with D possibly matching TRBD2 (6 bases). Germline-derived CDR1 and CDR2 are SGHVS and FQNEAQ. The V and J ends lost 5 bases and 15 bases respectively, with 20 bases between them. The CDR3 has 13 amino acids. CDR3 protein: CASSPNVRDSLYF. Written as DNA, the CDR3 is TGTGCCAGCAGCCCTAACGTACGGGACTCGCTGTACTTC.

The table lists this clonotype with a few counts. The chain carries TRBV6-1 and TRBJ1-6; maybe TRBD1 (6 bases). The V end was cut by 3 bases, the J end by 7 bases, with 10 bases between. The germline V gene encodes CDR1 MNHNS and CDR2 SASEGT. The CDR3 is 14 residues long. For the CDR3, the DNA is TGTGCCAGCAGTGACCTCGGACAGAATTCACCCCTCCACTTT. Translating it yields CASSDLGQNSPLHF.

CDR3 loop: CASTDRGVSYNEQFF. The CDR3 coding sequence is TGTGCCAGCACCGACCGGGGAGTGAGTTACAATGAGCAGTTCTTC. The rearrangement links TRBV6-2 or TRBV6-3 to TRBJ2-1; tentative D call: TRBD2 (5 bases). Per germline, CDR1 MNHEY and CDR2 SVGEGT. The length of the CDR3 is 15 residues. V lost 7 bases, J lost 4 bases, and 17 bases lay in between.

The chain couples TRBV11-2 to TRBJ2-3; D tentatively reads TRBD1 or TRBD2 (5 bases each). Germline lookup yields CDR1 SGHAT and CDR2 FQNNGV. Trimming shortened V by 5 bases and J by 0 bases, and 15 bases separated the two germline ends. The CDR3 consists of 16 residues. This CDR3 reads CASSLRGAFSTDTQYF. For the CDR3, the DNA is TGTGCCAGCAGCCTCCGAGGGGCGTTTAGCACAGATACGCAGTATTTT.

The CDR3: CASRKPGGFNTEAFF. The CDR3 nucleotides read TGTGCCAGCAGGAAACCAGGGGGTTTTAACACTGAAGCTTTCTTT. V gene TRBV11-2 combines with J gene TRBJ1-1, with 7 positions matching TRBD1. This CDR3 is built from 15 residues. CDR1 is SGHAT and CDR2 is FQNNGV in the germline V gene. V shed 6 bases and J 2 bases; nucleotides not matched to a gene: 9.

This clonotype was detected only a few times. The genes are TRBV4-1 and TRBJ2-1; 9 nucleotides agree with TRBD1. V was clipped by 4 bases and J by 4 bases; unmatched bases: 5. Germline CDR1 and CDR2: MGHRA and YSYEKL. The CDR3 has 15 amino acids. CDR3: CASSPGGTGYNEQFF. The CDR3 DNA sequence: TGCGCCAGCAGCCCAGGGGGGACAGGGTACAATGAGCAGTTCTTC.

This clonotype was seen many times. The chain links TRBV29-1 to TRBJ2-7, with D perhaps assigned TRBD1 or TRBD2 (6 bases each). The CDR3 length is 14 residues. V lost 7 bases and J lost 0, with 16 bases in between. Germline assignment: CDR1 SQVTM and CDR2 ANQGSEA. The CDR3 DNA reads as TGCAGCGGTGTGAAGGGGGGCCTCTCCTACGAGCAGTACTTC. It yields the protein CSGVKGGLSYEQYF.

The sample holds many counts of this clonotype. The chain joins TRBV6-2 or TRBV6-3 to TRBJ1-4; 7 positions match TRBD1. Per the germline V gene, CDR1 is MNHEY and CDR2 is SVGEGT. The CDR3 covers 15 residues. The V segment lost 6 bases and the J segment 6 bases; nucleotides outside the gene matches: 10. As DNA, the CDR3 is TGTGCCAGCAGGCCCGAGGGGGCGACCGATGAAAAACTGTTTTTT. This encodes CASRPEGATDEKLFF.

This clonotype was detected ten times or more. This chain joins TRBV18 and TRBJ2-7; 7 nucleotides agree with TRBD2. The germline V gene has CDR1 KGHSH and CDR2 LQKENI. The V segment lost 5 bases and the J segment 3 bases; nucleotides outside the gene matches: 7. This CDR3 comprises 14 residues. This chain's CDR3 is CASSVAGALYEQYF. The CDR3 DNA sequence: TGTGCCAGCTCAGTCGCGGGAGCCCTCTACGAGCAGTACTTC.

There are many counts of this clonotype. The V call is TRBV20-1, the J call TRBJ2-1, with 7 bases aligning to TRBD2. The germline V gene has CDR1 DFQATT and CDR2 SNEGSKA (reference sequence). The trim removed 4 bases at V and 4 bases at J, leaving 13 bases unmatched. CDR3 length: 16 amino acids. CDR3 coding DNA: TGCAGTGCTATTTCCGGACTAGAACAAAAATACAATGAGCAGTTCTTC. It encodes CSAISGLEQKYNEQFF.

In this sample, this clonotype turned up a few times. One end of the junction fails to match germline, which may point to a read error. The chain is built from TRBV20-1 and TRBJ2-7; possible D gene TRBD2, 5 bases. The germline CDR1 and CDR2 sequences are DFQATT and SNEGSKA (reference sequence). This CDR3 region has 16 residues. CDR3 amino acids: CCASPLARYSRYEQYF. For the CDR3, the DNA is TGCTGTGCTAGCCCATTGGCGCGGTATTCCCGCTACGAGCAGTACTTC.

The chain combines TRBV6-5 with TRBJ1-6; D is undetermined. The CDR3 consists of 13 residues. Germline V CDR1 and CDR2: MNHEY, SVGAGI. V was shortened by 0 bases and J by 8 bases, with 5 bases between the two germline ends. Here the CDR3 DNA reads TGTGCCAGCAGTTACTCGAGAGATTCACCCCTCCACTTT. It is translated as CASSYSRDSPLHF.

The rearrangement links TRBV6-5 to TRBJ1-2, with a possible D match to TRBD1 (5 bases). This CDR3 contains 15 residues. The germline V gene encodes CDR1 MNHEY and CDR2 SVGAGI. Trimming removed 4 bases at V and 6 bases at J, with 18 bases between. The CDR3 loop reads CASSWVRDPRDGYTF. The CDR3 DNA follows: TGTGCCAGCAGTTGGGTGCGGGACCCGCGGGATGGCTACACCTTC.

CDR3 sequence reads: CSASQPFSYNEQFF. CDR3 nucleotide sequence: TGCAGTGCTAGCCAGCCGTTCTCCTACAATGAGCAGTTCTTC. The chain uses TRBV20-1 and TRBJ2-1; D gene ambiguous. The CDR3 is 14 amino acids. Germline CDR1 DFQATT, CDR2 SNEGSKA (reference sequence). V lost 3 bases and J lost 0, with 9 bases in between.

This clonotype was detected ten times or more. The chain is built from TRBV29-1 and TRBJ2-6; D not resolved. Germline V lookup: CDR1 SQVTM, CDR2 ANQGSEA. This CDR3 has 12 amino acids. V shed 7 bases and J shed 1 base, with 5 bases lying between them. CDR3 loop: CSASSGANVLTF. DNA for the CDR3: TGCAGCGCCTCGTCTGGGGCCAACGTCCTGACTTTC.

In its sample, this clonotype was seen a few times. The V call is TRBV29-1, the J call TRBJ2-7; D is perhaps TRBD1 (5 bases). The germline V and J ends were trimmed by 6 bases and 3 bases, with 15 bases remaining between them. CDR1 is SQVTM, CDR2 ANQGSEA, per germline. This CDR3 is 13 amino acids long. CDR3 loop: CSVKGNFIYEQYF. Written as DNA, the CDR3 is TGCAGCGTCAAGGGGAATTTTATCTACGAGCAGTACTTC.

The CDR3 spells CASSWSFGEAFF. CDR3 coding DNA: TGTGCCAGCAGTTGGAGTTTTGGCGAAGCTTTCTTT. The J gene is TRBJ1-1, the V gene TRBV28; D gene ambiguous. The CDR3 totals 12 residues. The germline V gene encodes CDR1 MDHEN and CDR2 SYDVKM. With 4 bases removed from V and 8 bases from J, the gap between germline ends came to 11 bases.

The genes are TRBV7-2 and TRBJ2-7; D not resolved. Trimming left V 5 bases short and J 7 bases short, with 12 bases between. The CDR3 covers 12 residues. Germline V gives CDR1 SGHTA, CDR2 FQGNSA. In nucleotides, the CDR3 is TGTGCCAGCAGCATAAGGTGGGGAGAGCAGTACTTC. Amino acid sequence: CASSIRWGEQYF.

This clonotype was seen only a few times. This chain uses TRBV10-3 with TRBJ1-1, with no clear D. CDR1 ENHRY and CDR2 SYGVKD come from the germline V gene. V was clipped by 0 bases and J by 0 bases, with 5 bases between them. The CDR3 loop spans 14 amino acids. CDR3 in DNA: TGTGCCATCAGTGAGTCGAACCTGAACACTGAAGCTTTCTTT. It is translated as CAISESNLNTEAFF.

V is TRBV20-1 and J is TRBJ1-1, with D unclear. Germline V gives CDR1 DFQATT, CDR2 SNEGSKA (reference sequence). Trimming pared 2 bases from V and 6 bases from J, leaving 13 bases between. There are 13 residues in the CDR3. The CDR3 loop is CSARRLSWPEAFF. The CDR3 DNA is TGCAGTGCTAGACGCCTAAGTTGGCCTGAAGCTTTCTTT.

The CDR3, as DNA: TGCGCCAGCAGCCAAGAAGGGGGCCCCACAGATACGCAGTATTTT. The encoded protein is CASSQEGGPTDTQYF. The chain carries TRBV4-3 and TRBJ2-3; 7 positions match TRBD1. The V gene's germline CDR1 is LGHNA and CDR2 YSLEER. Unmatched junction bases numbered 2, after V lost 0 bases and J lost 2 bases. The CDR3 runs 15 residues.

J is TRBJ1-6 and V is TRBV18; TRBD1 matches 8 bases. The CDR3 sequence is 14 residues long. Germline V gene sequence: CDR1 KGHSH, CDR2 LQKENI. V trimming: 6 bases; J trimming: 10 bases; junction bases outside the gene matches: 8. CDR3 DNA: TGTGCCAGCTCGGGAACAGGGGGATACTCACCCCTCCACTTT. It is translated as CASSGTGGYSPLHF.

DNA of the CDR3: TGCAGTGCTAGAGAGGCCCCAGGGGGCTACACCTTC. Its protein product is CSAREAPGGYTF. The chain has TRBV20-1 and TRBJ1-2, with TRBD1 as a possible D gene (5 bases). From germline, CDR1 is DFQATT and CDR2 SNEGSKA (reference sequence). V dropped 0 bases and J dropped 8 bases, with 10 bases sitting between them. The CDR3 covers 12 residues.

The chain recombines TRBV5-1 with TRBJ2-5, with a possible D match to TRBD2 (5 bases). V was clipped by 5 bases and J by 2 bases, with 13 bases between them. The germline V gene has CDR1 SGHRS and CDR2 YFSETQ. The CDR3 spans 14 residues. The CDR3 reads CASRVSRGQETQYF. For the CDR3, the DNA is TGCGCCAGCAGGGTCTCTCGGGGTCAAGAGACCCAGTACTTC.

Ten or more counts support this clonotype. V is TRBV5-1 and J is TRBJ1-2; D remains ambiguous. Between the trimmed V and J ends, which lost 1 base and 6 bases, there was a span of 13 bases. The CDR3 runs 14 residues. The germline V gene has CDR1 SGHRS and CDR2 YFSETQ. CDR3 residues: CASSLLNGENGYTF. DNA of the CDR3: TGCGCCAGCAGCTTGCTAAACGGAGAGAATGGCTACACCTTC.

Turning to this clonotype: This clone may be a read error of a much larger clone one base away. The chain joins TRBV6-5 to TRBJ1-5; no reliable D call. With 2 bases removed from V and 3 bases from J, the gap between germline ends came to 5 bases. Germline V CDR1 and CDR2: MNHEY, SVGAGI. The CDR3 length is 13 residues. Here the CDR3 reads CASSYGINQPQHF. As DNA, the CDR3 is TGTGCCAGCAGTTACGGTATCAATCAGCCCCAGCATTTT.